The rows below give T cell receptor beta chains drawn from one sample of a study of CD8 T cells in ankylosing spondylitis. TCRdb itself ran the 5' RACE reads through MiXCR, one entry per CDR3 protein. The sample records about 100,000 distinct CDR3 sequences, 8.5% to 9% being singletons. Material: blood, either unsorted or a sorted T cell fraction (not recorded which). The origin of the receptors is a male donor with ankylosing spondylitis or in good health (not recorded which). CDR3s include the opening cysteine and the closing phenylalanine or tryptophan. The D gene is left open where the match is weak. Size tells how often a clone was seen (once, few, many) or the class of an expanded clone, and some rows leave it out.

D: TRBD2; J: TRBJ2-3; V: TRBV5-1; size: -; CDR3: CASSHPPDLTGTSGDTDTQYF; DNA: TGCGCCAGCAGCCATCCACCGGACCTCACGGGGACTAGCGGTGACACAGATACGCAGTATTTT
D: TRBD2; J: TRBJ2-1; V: TRBV30; size: many; CDR3: CATEGTSGNNEQFF; DNA: TGTGCCACGGAAGGGACTAGCGGGAACAATGAGCAGTTCTTC
D: -; J: TRBJ2-7; V: TRBV28; size: many; CDR3: CASSLAMDPYEQYF; DNA: TGTGCCAGCAGTTTAGCCATGGACCCCTACGAGCAGTACTTC
D: -; J: TRBJ1-2; V: TRBV6-5; size: many; CDR3: CASSYHTVGQTNYGYTF; DNA: TGTGCCAGCAGTTACCACACCGTTGGACAGACTAACTATGGCTACACCTTC
D: -; J: TRBJ2-7; V: TRBV4-2; size: many; CDR3: CASSQDWSGNEQYF; DNA: TGTGCCAGCAGCCAAGATTGGAGCGGTAACGAGCAGTACTTC
D: -; J: TRBJ2-1; V: TRBV6-1; size: many; CDR3: CASSRGSGNEQFF; DNA: TGTGCCAGTTCCCGGGGTTCGGGCAATGAGCAGTTCTTC
D: TRBD1; J: TRBJ2-3; V: TRBV5-4; size: many; CDR3: CASSAEGGSYF; DNA: TGTGCCAGCAGCGCGGAAGGGGGCTCGTATTTT
D: -; J: TRBJ2-1; V: TRBV29-1; size: many; CDR3: CSVEWGAGDNEQFF; DNA: TGCAGCGTTGAATGGGGGGCGGGGGACAATGAGCAGTTCTTC
D: -; J: TRBJ2-3; V: TRBV27; size: many; CDR3: CASRYTSTDTQYF; DNA: TGTGCCAGCAGGTATACTAGCACAGATACGCAGTATTTT
D: -; J: TRBJ1-1; V: TRBV7-8; size: -; CDR3: CASRPILGNTEAFF; DNA: TGTGCCAGCCGACCTATCTTAGGGAACACTGAAGCTTTCTTT
D: TRBD1; J: TRBJ2-3; V: TRBV7-3; size: many; CDR3: CASSQTGRDRSKDTQYF; DNA: TGTGCCAGCAGCCAAACCGGTCGGGACAGGTCGAAAGATACGCAGTATTTT